The T cell receptor beta chain described here comes from a study of patients and donors after allogeneic stem cell transplantation (dated by TCRdb to between 2020 and 2021). In the case of this clonotype: What antigen it recognizes has not been identified. No base quality information exists; no much larger clone differs at one position.

The CDR3 measures 15 amino acids from cysteine to phenylalanine. Just the 45-base CDR3 DNA is kept, in frame starting at base 1. The junction carries 15 bases between V and J, which are trimmed by 3 bases and 6 bases respectively. Library prep was done by RT-PCR. Instrument used: NextSeq 550. TCRdb applied fastp at Q25 and MiXCR to the public reads, then kept only in-frame beta chains. CDR3 protein duplicates are merged, each entry listing the most common genes and DNA. The sample records 80,000 to 90,000 distinct CDR3 sequences, around 48% of which are singletons. The ten largest account for 60% to 75% of the sample.

This receptor chain uses TRBV12-3 or TRBV12-4 and TRBJ2-1, with an unclear D gene assignment. The receptor was isolated from a human donor who was either an allogeneic HSCT recipient or a stem cell or donor lymphocyte infusion donor (not recorded which). It is not recorded whose cells these are; they may come from a transplant donor. The sample consisted of blood, either unsorted or a sorted T cell fraction (not recorded which). The DNA sequence reads TGTGCCAGCAGTTTTGTTCCGGGTGTGGGCAATGAGCAGTTCTTC. The translation is CASSFVPGVGNEQFF.